A selection of T cell receptor beta chains follows, all from one sample in a study of lymphopenia after photon versus proton radiotherapy. Profiled with immunoSEQ multiplex PCR; TCRdb holds only in-frame clones, not every one. The table shows 75,000 to 95,000 clones, with 65% to 85% occurring only once. Source: peripheral blood, taken from a patient treated with proton-based radiotherapy. These receptors originate from a man in his sixties with pancreatic cancer. Each CDR3 is given with its conserved first and last residue. D genes are given only for firm matches. Not every row has a clone size; where given, it reads once, few, many or a size class.

-	TRBV7-2	13	-	TRBJ2-7	TGTGCCAGCAGCACGGACTATTACTACGAGCAGTACTTC	CASSTDYYYEQYF
few	TRBV28	12	-	TRBJ1-2	TGTGCCAGCAGCCTCACAGGCCAGGGCTACACCTTC	CASSLTGQGYTF
-	TRBV28	15	-	TRBJ2-7	TGTGCCAGCAGCCCCGCGCCAGGAGCGAACTACGAGCAGTACTTC	CASSPAPGANYEQYF
once	TRBV28	14	-	TRBJ1-1	TGTGCCAGCACGCTCATTACAGCGAACACTGAAGCTTTCTTT	CASTLITANTEAFF
-	TRBV28	14	-	TRBJ2-7	TGTGCCAGCAGTACAGGGAGGAGAACAAAAGGGCAGTACTTC	CASSTGRRTKGQYF
few	TRBV14	14	-	TRBJ2-7	TGTGCCAGCAGCCAAGACTTCAGGGCCTACGAGCAGTACTTC	CASSQDFRAYEQYF
few	TRBV5-1	13	-	TRBJ1-2	TGCGCCAGCGGGACGGTGCTAGGGTATGGCTACACCTTC	CASGTVLGYGYTF
-	TRBV7-9	15	-	TRBJ2-3	TGTGCCAGCAGCTTAGCATCACCTACTGGTGATACGCAGTATTTT	CASSLASPTGDTQYF
-	TRBV28	17	TRBD2	TRBJ2-3	TGTGCCAGCAGTTCCAGCTTACTAGCGGGAGGGCCGGATACGCAGTATTTT	CASSSSLLAGGPDTQYF
-	TRBV6-1	13	-	TRBJ2-7	TGTGCCAGATTGCGGGACAGCACCTACGAGCAGTACTTC	CARLRDSTYEQYF
-	TRBV7-2	15	-	TRBJ2-1	TGTGCCAGCAGCTTAGGGGCCCGACCTTCGGCCAACCAGTTCTTC	CASSLGARPSANQFF
once	TRBV28	15	TRBD2	TRBJ2-7	TGTGCCAGCAGTTTTGGGGGGCGGGGGGCGCCCGAGCAGTACTTC	CASSFGGRGAPEQYF
-	TRBV28	16	-	TRBJ2-3	TGTGCCAGCAGTTCAACGGCGGTAACAAGCACAGATACGCAGTATTTT	CASSSTAVTSTDTQYF
-	TRBV11-1	12	-	TRBJ2-4	TGTGCCAGCGGAGGGACGGGGAACATTCAGTACTTC	CASGGTGNIQYF
few	TRBV6-6	16	TRBD2	TRBJ2-1	TGTGCCAGCAGGCTCGACCCCCCCGGAGGGAGGGGTGAGCAGTTCTTC	CASRLDPPGGRGEQFF
-	TRBV7-6	15	-	TRBJ1-5	TGTGCCAGCAGCCCCTCAGGGTTCGGCAATCAGCCCCAGCATTTT	CASSPSGFGNQPQHF
-	TRBV5-1	21	TRBD2	TRBJ2-5	TGCGCCAGCAGCTTGGCCATACTTGCATTTCGGACTAGCGGGACGGTCGAGACCCAGTACTTC	CASSLAILAFRTSGTVETQYF
-	TRBV19	14	TRBD2	TRBJ2-1	TGTGCCAGTATTGGAGCGGGATTTGACGATGAGCAGTTCTTC	CASIGAGFDDEQFF
-	TRBV28	14	TRBD1	TRBJ1-1	TGTGCCAGCAGTTTCGGGACAGGGGTGACTGAAGCTTTCTTT	CASSFGTGVTEAFF
once	TRBV19	16	TRBD1	TRBJ2-2	TGTGCCAGTAGTATAAAGGGGGCCATAGGTACCGGGGAGCTGTTTTTT	CASSIKGAIGTGELFF
-	TRBV28	13	TRBD1	TRBJ1-1	TGTGCCAGCACCTCCCCAGGGGGCGCTGAGGCTTTCTTT	CASTSPGGAEAFF
few	TRBV2	16	-	TRBJ2-1	TGTGCCAGCAGTGAGACCGGAGGTGGCGGCTTCAATGAGCAGTTCTTC	CASSETGGGGFNEQFF
once	TRBV28	14	-	TRBJ1-4	TGTGCCAGCATCCCGGGGGGGCTTAATGAAAAACTGTTTTTT	CASIPGGLNEKLFF
-	TRBV27	15	-	TRBJ2-3	TGTGCCAGCAGTCCCTCCCGCACTAGCCCAGATACGCAGTATTTT	CASSPSRTSPDTQYF
-	TRBV19	15	-	TRBJ1-1	TGTGCCAGTAGTATTTCAGCCGGAGTGAACACTGAAGCTTTCTTT	CASSISAGVNTEAFF
-	TRBV5-1	12	TRBD2	TRBJ2-1	TGCGCCAGCAGCTTGGACGAGACTAGCGAGTTCTTC	CASSLDETSEFF
once	TRBV6-1	15	TRBD2	TRBJ2-1	TGTGCCAGCAGTCAGACTAGCGGGAGGACGAATGAGCAGTTCTTC	CASSQTSGRTNEQFF
-	TRBV27	14	-	TRBJ2-5	TGTGCCAGCACTCTAACCCCGGGACAAGAGACCCAGTACTTC	CASTLTPGQETQYF
-	TRBV9	17	-	TRBJ2-2	TGTGCCAGCAGCGATAACAGGTTAATGGGGAGCACCGGGGAGCTGTTTTTT	CASSDNRLMGSTGELFF
few	TRBV21-1	13	-	TRBJ2-7	TGTGCCAGCAGCCACGGGGCCCCATACGAGCAGTACTTC	CASSHGAPYEQYF
-	TRBV5-1	14	TRBD1	TRBJ1-1	TGCGCCAGCAGCTCCCAGGGGGTTCACACTGAAGCTTTCTTT	CASSSQGVHTEAFF
-	TRBV5-4	16	-	TRBJ1-1	TGTGCCAGCAGCTTGAAGGAAAACAACATGAACACTGAAGCTTTCTTT	CASSLKENNMNTEAFF
-	TRBV7-9	15	-	TRBJ2-7	TGTGCCAGCAGCAGAAAGGGGCCTACCTCCTACGAGCAGTACTTC	CASSRKGPTSYEQYF
-	TRBV5-1	15	TRBD2	TRBJ2-1	TGCGCCAGCAGCTCCGGACAATCCGGGGGGTATGAGCAGTTCTTC	CASSSGQSGGYEQFF
-	TRBV11-3	16	TRBD2	TRBJ2-5	TGTGCCAGCAGCCAGGGTACTAGCGGGAGATTAGAGACCCAGTACTTC	CASSQGTSGRLETQYF
-	TRBV5-1	14	TRBD1	TRBJ2-7	TGCGCCAGCAGCTTGGCTCAGGGGGCCAACGAGCAGTACTTC	CASSLAQGANEQYF
-	TRBV9	15	TRBD1	TRBJ1-5	TGTGCCAGCAGCGTAGACGGGACAGGGGACCAGCCCCAGCATTTT	CASSVDGTGDQPQHF
once	TRBV29-1	11	-	TRBJ1-1	TGCAGCGTTGACAGGGGCGCTGAAGCTTTCTTT	CSVDRGAEAFF
-	TRBV28	11	-	TRBJ1-1	TGTGCCAGCAGTTATCAGGTGGAAGCTTTCTTT	CASSYQVEAFF
once	TRBV7-9	14	TRBD1	TRBJ1-4	TGTGCCAGCAGTTTGGCAGGGGGCTTTGAAAAACTGTTTTTT	CASSLAGGFEKLFF
few	TRBV30	10	-	TRBJ1-1	TGTGCCTGGAGTCCTACAGCGGCTTTCTTT	CAWSPTAAFF
-	TRBV19	12	-	TRBJ1-1	TGTGCCAGTAGTCCCGTCAACGCTGAAGCTTTCTTT	CASSPVNAEAFF
-	TRBV4-2	17	TRBD2	TRBJ2-1	TGTGCCAGCAGCTCAGAAATGAGACTAGCGGGGGTCAATGAGCAGTTCTTC	CASSSEMRLAGVNEQFF
-	TRBV7-8	13	-	TRBJ2-7	TGTGCCAGCAGCAGAGACCGGGGGAACGAGCAGTACTTC	CASSRDRGNEQYF
-	TRBV6-6	14	TRBD2	TRBJ2-7	TGTGCCAGCAGGATAGCGGGAGGTAACTACGAGCAGTACTTC	CASRIAGGNYEQYF
-	TRBV19	13	-	TRBJ1-4	TGTGCCAGTAGTATGGATACGGGGGAAAAACTGTTTTTT	CASSMDTGEKLFF